Listed below are T cell receptor beta chains from one sample, sequenced in a study of CD8 T cells in ankylosing spondylitis. Each CDR3 protein is one row after TCRdb ran MiXCR on the 5' RACE reads. The data show 390,000 or so distinct CDR3 sequences, more than 20% seen once. Material: blood, either unsorted or a sorted T cell fraction (not recorded which). These receptors were collected from a male donor with ankylosing spondylitis. Both conserved end residues are part of each CDR3. A D gene is named only where the DNA matches it firmly. The listing skips clone size in some rows; elsewhere it reads once, few, many or a size class.

clone_size d_call j_call v_call cdr3_aa cdr3_nt
few TRBD1 TRBJ2-1 TRBV4-3 CASSQVTGEHNEQFF TGCGCCAGCAGCCAAGTCACAGGGGAGCACAATGAGCAGTTCTTC
NA TRBD1 TRBJ1-2 TRBV5-1 CASSEGQGATGYTF TGCGCCAGCAGCGAGGGACAGGGGGCGACCGGCTACACCTTC
NA TRBD1 TRBJ2-7 TRBV20-1 CSAIRLRDRVNEQYF TGCAGTGCTATTCGACTCCGGGACAGGGTCAACGAGCAGTACTTC
NA NA TRBJ2-4 TRBV28 CASSFPVAQNIQYF TGTGCCAGCAGTTTCCCGGTGGCCCAAAACATTCAGTACTTC
NA TRBD1 TRBJ2-2 TRBV6-5 CASSYTQGAGELFF TGTGCCAGCAGTTACACTCAGGGGGCCGGGGAGCTGTTTTTT
NA NA TRBJ2-5 TRBV28 CASSPPAEGQETQYF TGTGCCAGCAGTCCCCCGGCGGAAGGGCAAGAGACCCAGTACTTC
NA TRBD1 TRBJ2-7 TRBV20-1 CSAHSGTGFEQYF TGCAGTGCCCACTCCGGGACAGGGTTTGAGCAGTACTTC
NA TRBD2 TRBJ2-1 TRBV3-1 CASSQSGLPNEQFF TGTGCCAGCAGCCAGTCGGGACTACCCAATGAGCAGTTCTTC
NA TRBD1 TRBJ2-7 TRBV19 CATLDRASYEQYF TGTGCCACCTTGGACAGGGCGTCCTACGAGCAGTACTTC
NA NA TRBJ2-1 TRBV4-1 CASSQGRTNNEQFF TGCGCCAGCAGCCAAGGAAGGACTAACAATGAGCAGTTCTTC
few NA TRBJ2-7 TRBV12-3/TRBV12-4 CASSSSGHEQYF TGTGCCAGCAGTTCCTCCGGACACGAGCAGTACTTC
NA NA TRBJ1-2 TRBV7-9 CASSLGTPRGYTF TGTGCCAGCAGCTTGGGGACACCCAGGGGCTACACCTTC
few TRBD1 TRBJ1-1 TRBV19 CASSGTGDLRTEAFF TGTGCCAGTAGCGGGACAGGGGATTTGAGGACTGAAGCTTTCTTT
few NA TRBJ2-2 TRBV19 CASSTTRDTGELFF TGTGCCAGTAGCACGACTAGAGACACCGGGGAGCTGTTTTTT
few NA TRBJ2-2 TRBV24-1 CATGSAGTGELFF TGTGCCACCGGGAGCGCGGGCACCGGGGAGCTGTTTTTT
NA NA TRBJ1-1 TRBV21-1 CASIEGGRTEAFF TGTGCCAGCATCGAAGGGGGGCGGACTGAAGCTTTCTTT
few NA TRBJ2-3 TRBV11-2 CASSVSGWGTDTQYF TGTGCCAGCAGCGTGAGCGGGTGGGGCACAGATACGCAGTATTTT
NA NA TRBJ1-4 TRBV28 CASRPPDGTREKLFF TGTGCCAGCAGACCACCTGACGGGACTAGGGAAAAACTGTTTTTT
few NA TRBJ2-1 TRBV28 CASSSIAGTSTHDEQFF TGTGCCAGCAGCTCAATTGCGGGCACATCAACCCACGATGAGCAGTTCTTC
NA NA TRBJ2-5 TRBV25-1 CASSGLGRTQETQYF TGTGCCAGCAGTGGTTTGGGCAGAACCCAAGAGACCCAGTACTTC
once NA TRBJ1-4 TRBV29-1 CSVEDTGEPNEKLFF TGCAGCGTTGAAGATACGGGGGAACCTAATGAAAAACTGTTTTTT